Presented here are 22 T cell receptor beta chains from one specimen sequenced in a study of cytomegalovirus exposure and HLA in healthy donors (dated by TCRdb to about 2017). The receptor library was made with the immunoSEQ multiplex PCR assay. A mixture of 60 forward primers for TCR Vbeta segments and 13 reverse primers for TCR Jbeta segments was used in the multiplex PCR. TCRdb stores this immuneACCESS table with in-frame sequences only. Part of the clones is absent; in the studies checked, under half of the shortfall reflects unresolved V genes, and no reason is known for the rest. A total of 100,000 to 150,000 clones appear in this sample, approximately 78% of them only once. The ten top clones hold roughly 6% of the sample. Sample: PBMCs. These receptors were taken from a woman aged 40-49 years in good health and CMV-seronegative.

This clone has only a few counts. This chain connects TRBV5-6 to TRBJ1-2; tentative D call: TRBD1 (5 bases). Germline CDR1 and CDR2: SGHDT and YYEEEE. The V end was cut by 2 bases, the J end by 0 bases, with 11 bases between. This CDR3 comprises 15 residues. In DNA, the CDR3 is TGTGCCAGCAGCTTTGGGACTATACCTAACTATGGCTACACCTTC. Its protein product is CASSFGTIPNYGYTF.

Turning to this clone: One junction end disagrees with the germline gene, perhaps due to a read error. The V and J genes are TRBV7-9 and TRBJ1-3, with 7 bases aligning to TRBD1. Germline V lookup: CDR1 SEHNR, CDR2 FQNEAQ (reference sequence). CDR3 length: 17 residues. The DNA of the CDR3 is TGTTCCAGCAGCTTTTTGAGGGGGCCCTCCTCTGGAAACACCATATATTTT. Its protein is CSSSFLRGPSSGNTIYF.

On this clone: One end of the junction does not line up with germline, which may come from a read error. This CDR3 is CATGWRGRGVAKNSQYF. The CDR3 DNA follows: TGTGCCACCGGGTGGAGGGGGCGAGGGGTAGCCAAAAACAGTCAGTACTTC. The chain has TRBV15 and TRBJ2-4, with D tentatively TRBD1 (7 bases). CDR3 length: 17 residues. Germline assignment: CDR1 LNHNV and CDR2 YYDKDF (reference sequence).

The V gene is TRBV6-7, the J gene TRBJ1-4; TRBD1 aligns across 7 bases. TRBV6-7 is labeled an ORF, and its function is uncertain. The ends lost 6 bases at V and 8 bases at J; junction bases unmatched: 12. This CDR3 is 15 amino acids long. CDR3 region: CASRPRRGQGEKLFF. In nucleotides, the CDR3 is TGTGCCAGCAGGCCCCGGAGGGGGCAAGGGGAAAAACTGTTTTTT.

This clone has just a few counts. This sequence joins TRBV25-1 and TRBJ1-1; D remains unclear. Germline CDR1 is MGHDK and CDR2 is SYGVNS. Trimming shortened V by 3 bases and J by 1 base, and 9 bases separated the two germline ends. The CDR3 sequence is 14 residues long. The CDR3 DNA follows: TGTGCCAGCAGTGAGCCGACGGGGAACACTGAAGCTTTCTTT. Amino acids: CASSEPTGNTEAFF.

The rearrangement links TRBV11-2 to TRBJ2-2; TRBD2 aligns across 10 bases. The J segment lost 5 bases and the V segment lost 1 base, leaving 10 bases of the junction unmatched. Germline V gene data show CDR1 as SGHAT and CDR2 as FQNNGV. The length of the CDR3 is 18 residues. CDR3 in DNA: TGTGCCAGCAGCTTAGCGCCCTCTAGCGGGAGTTGGACCGGGGAGCTGTTTTTT. Protein sequence: CASSLAPSSGSWTGELFF. Full variable domain (outside the CDR3, taken from reference TRBV11-2 and TRBJ2-2): EAGVAQSPRYKIIEKRQSVAFWCNPISGHATLYWYQQILGQGPKLLIQFQNNGVVDDSQLPKDRFSAERLKGVDSTLKIQPAKLEDSAVYLCASSLAPSSGSWTGELFFGEGSRLTVL.

V is TRBV27 and J is TRBJ2-2, with D possibly TRBD2 on 6 matching bases. V was trimmed by 7 bases and J by 10 bases, leaving 19 bases between them. CDR1 and CDR2 from the germline V gene are MNHEY and SMNVEV (reference sequence). This CDR3 has 14 amino acids. Here the CDR3 reads CASTTSTGVKELFF. The CDR3 DNA sequence: TGTGCCAGCACCACCAGCACGGGGGTGAAGGAGCTGTTTTTT.

The chain links TRBV2 to TRBJ2-5, with 7 bases lining up with TRBD2. The J call may be incorrect, as the DNA end agrees better with TRBJ2-7. Germline V gene lookup returns CDR1 SNHLY and CDR2 FYNNEI. The CDR3 is 16 amino acids. CDR3 nucleotides: TGTGCCAGCAGCAGGGCCTTACCGGGACGGGGGGACGAGCAGTACTTC. Encoded protein: CASSRALPGRGDEQYF.

The chain combines TRBV5-1 with TRBJ2-1, with no clear D. The V and J ends lost 6 bases and 0 bases respectively, with 13 bases between them. The CDR3 has 15 amino acids. Germline V gives CDR1 SGHRS, CDR2 YFSETQ. The CDR3 nucleotides read TGCGCCAGCACCCCCTCGAGTAGCTCCTACAATGAGCAGTTCTTC. This sequence encodes CASTPSSSSYNEQFF.

V is TRBV5-6 and J is TRBJ1-2; 9 bases align to TRBD1. CDR1 is SGHDT, CDR2 YYEEEE, per germline. J was trimmed by 2 bases and V by 4 bases; bases with no gene match: 6. The CDR3 contains 15 residues. The CDR3 loop reads CASSRIDRGNYGYTF. The CDR3 DNA follows: TGTGCCAGCAGCCGGATAGACAGGGGGAACTATGGCTACACCTTC.

The gene calls are TRBV19 and TRBJ1-5, with D tentatively TRBD1 (6 bases). The germline CDR1 and CDR2 sequences are LNHDA and SQIVND (reference sequence). CDR3 length: 13 residues. The V end was cut by 4 bases, the J end by 6 bases, with 10 bases between. The chain's CDR3 is CASSTQGFQPQHF. The CDR3 nucleotides are TGTGCCAGTAGTACCCAGGGGTTTCAGCCCCAGCATTTT.

This clone showed up just a few times. V gene TRBV5-1 combines with J gene TRBJ2-1, with 12 bases that match TRBD2. The ends lost 0 bases at V and 5 bases at J; junction bases unmatched: 6. CDR1 and CDR2 from the germline V gene are SGHRS and YFSETQ. The CDR3 loop spans 17 amino acids. The CDR3 sequence is CASSLGLGLAGDNEQFF. In DNA form, the CDR3 reads TGCGCCAGCAGCTTGGGACTGGGACTAGCGGGCGACAATGAGCAGTTCTTC.

V gene TRBV19 combines with J gene TRBJ1-5; D not resolved. The V end lost 7 bases, the J end lost 2 bases, and 12 bases lay between the germline ends. CDR3 size: 14 residues. Germline V lookup: CDR1 LNHDA, CDR2 SQIVND (reference sequence). The CDR3 region has the DNA TGTGCCAGTAATCCCGGAGAGGGCAATCAGCCCCAGCATTTT. Translating gives CASNPGEGNQPQHF. The entire variable domain, with the rest obtained from reference TRBV19 and TRBJ1-5, is as follows: DGGITQSPKYLFRKEGQNVTLSCEQNLNHDAMYWYRQDPGQGLRLIYYSQIVNDFQKGDIAEGYSVSREKKESFPLTVTSAQKNPTAFYLCASNPGEGNQPQHFGDGTRLSIL.

V gene TRBV19 combines with J gene TRBJ2-1, with a possible D match to TRBD1 (5 bases). Per germline, CDR1 LNHDA and CDR2 SQIVND (reference sequence). The length of the CDR3 is 16 residues. Trimming left V 6 bases short and J 3 bases short, with 18 bases between. The CDR3 coding sequence is TGTGCCAGTAGGCTAGATCAGGACCAGGGCTACAATGAGCAGTTCTTC. Protein: CASRLDQDQGYNEQFF.

This clone was seen a handful of times. This chain connects TRBV6-1 to TRBJ2-1, with 7 bases lining up with TRBD2. This CDR3 spans 16 amino acids. V was clipped by 3 bases and J by 7 bases; unmatched bases: 12. CDR1 is MNHNS and CDR2 is SASEGT in the germline V gene. The CDR3 sequence: CASSDRRETDLNEQFF. In nucleotides, the CDR3 is TGTGCCAGCAGTGATAGGCGGGAGACTGACCTTAATGAGCAGTTCTTC.

The CDR3 DNA sequence: TGTGCCAGCAGTTTTCGAGAAAATGCTTTCTTT. Translating gives CASSFRENAFF. The rearrangement joins TRBV28 to TRBJ1-1; D is ambiguous. V lost 3 bases, J lost 11 bases, and 10 bases lay in between. Germline values: CDR1 MDHEN, CDR2 SYDVKM. This CDR3 has 11 amino acids.

This clone was counted only a few times. The junction and the germline gene differ at one end; a read error may be behind it. The chain carries TRBV28 and TRBJ2-6; 7 nucleotides agree with TRBD1. Germline V gives CDR1 MDHEN, CDR2 SYDVKM. CDR3 length: 14 residues. The CDR3 is CASSTGVWANGLTF. As DNA, the CDR3 is TGTGCCAGCAGTACAGGGGTTTGGGCCAACGGCCTGACTTTC.

The chain is built from TRBV7-9 and TRBJ2-7; 7 nucleotides match TRBD1. The CDR3 runs 13 residues. Trimming took 2 bases from V and 5 from J; bases not matched to a gene: 3. Looked up from germline, CDR1 is SEHNR and CDR2 is FQNEAQ (reference sequence). Written as DNA, the CDR3 is TGTGCCAGCAGCTTACCACAGGGGAACGAGCAGTACTTC. As protein: CASSLPQGNEQYF. Variable domain in full (rest from reference TRBV7-9 and TRBJ2-7): DTGVSQNPRHKITKRGQNVTFRCDPISEHNRLYWYRQTLGQGPEFLTYFQNEAQLEKSRLLSDRFSAERPKGSFSTLEIQRTEQGDSAMYLCASSLPQGNEQYFGPGTRLTVT.

This chain links TRBV7-3 with TRBJ1-1, with D tentatively TRBD1 (6 bases). From germline, CDR1 is SGHTA and CDR2 FQGTGA. Trimming took 6 bases from V and 5 from J, leaving 13 bases between them. The CDR3 loop spans 13 amino acids. CDR3 residues: CASRQQGDTEAFF. The DNA of the CDR3 is TGTGCCAGCAGGCAACAGGGAGATACTGAAGCTTTCTTT.

The chain links TRBV10-2 to TRBJ1-5, with D tentatively TRBD1 (5 bases). V was pared by 5 bases and J by 4 bases, with 9 bases between. Germline V gene data show CDR1 as WSHSY and CDR2 as SAAADI. This CDR3 is 13 amino acids long. The CDR3 is CASSPDRNQPQHF. The CDR3 bases are TGCGCCAGCAGTCCAGACAGAAATCAGCCCCAGCATTTT.

This clone appeared a few times. This chain uses TRBV9 with TRBJ1-3; D unclear. Germline loops: CDR1 SGDLS, CDR2 YYNGEE. This CDR3 comprises 15 residues. V was shortened by 0 bases and J by 0 bases, with 7 bases between the two germline ends. Written as DNA, the CDR3 is TGTGCCAGCAGCGTAGGCGACTTCTCTGGAAACACCATATATTTT. As protein: CASSVGDFSGNTIYF.

This chain uses TRBV27 with TRBJ2-4, with 9 bases that match TRBD1. The CDR3 covers 16 residues. The junction had 9 bases not matched to a gene; V was cut back by 5 bases and J by 4 bases. Germline V gene data show CDR1 as MNHEY and CDR2 as SMNVEV (reference sequence). CDR3 in DNA: TGTGCCAGCAGTCCCACAGGGGGCGTGCGTAAAAACATTCAGTACTTC. Residues: CASSPTGGVRKNIQYF.